Below, one T cell receptor (beta chain) is given with its context. Its cognate antigen is unknown. This entry comes from a study of early T cells in non-severe SARS-CoV-2 infection. Study-wide background: Sequencing input comprised bulk RNA from unsorted whole blood; chain pairing was not available.

General study results and limits: Reliance on VDJdb matching favored anti-spike CD8 responses; private and CD4 specificities were missed.

Unique molecular identifiers were affixed to single, distinct cDNA molecules. Using its own MiXCR run on the 5' RACE reads, TCRdb lists one record per CDR3 protein. Of some 80,000 distinct CDR3 sequences listed, approximately 12% are singletons. CDR1 is LGHNA and CDR2 is YNFKEQ in the germline V gene. Trimming stripped 6 bases from V and 5 bases from J, with 10 bases between. This CDR3 region has 12 residues. The sequencing input was whole blood. The rearrangement uses TRBV4-2 and TRBJ1-1; D is unclear. The clonotype comes from an adult who was a healthcare worker with PCR-confirmed SARS-CoV-2 infection or an uninfected control (not recorded which). The CDR3 sequence is CASSSLGTEAFF. CDR3 DNA: TGTGCCAGCAGTTCTTTAGGGACTGAAGCTTTCTTT.